The rows below give T cell receptor beta chains drawn from one sample of a study of CD8+CD57+ T cells in acquired aplastic anemia. MiXCR, run by TCRdb on the reads, gives a single entry per CDR3 protein. This sample yields about 200,000 distinct CDR3 sequences, of which roughly 33% are seen a single time; 0.95% to 1.3% belongs to the top ten. The sequencing input was sorted CD4+, CD8+, or CD8+CD57+ T cells (not recorded which) from PBMCs. These receptor sequences come from a human donor in good health, serving as a control. Each CDR3 is given with its conserved first and last residue. Fields, in order: clone size, J gene, D gene, V gene, CDR3 DNA, CDR3 protein. D genes are given only for firm matches. Some rows have no size entry. The others give once, few or many, or a class for an expanded clone.

clone size: few
J gene: TRBJ1-6
D gene: TRBD1
V gene: TRBV11-2
CDR3 DNA: TGTGCCAGCAGGGTCCCGGGACAGGGGATACGTTCCTATAATTCACCCCTCCACTTT
CDR3 protein: CASRVPGQGIRSYNSPLHF

clone size: once
J gene: TRBJ2-5
D gene: TRBD2
V gene: TRBV29-1
CDR3 DNA: TGCAGCGCAAAGACGGCGGGGGGCCTGGAGACCCAGTACTTC
CDR3 protein: CSAKTAGGLETQYF

clone size: .
J gene: TRBJ2-1
D gene: .
V gene: TRBV5-6
CDR3 DNA: TGTGCCAGCAGCTTGGCGGGGTCGGACAATGAGCAGTTCTTC
CDR3 protein: CASSLAGSDNEQFF

clone size: many
J gene: TRBJ1-5
D gene: TRBD1
V gene: TRBV9
CDR3 DNA: TGTGCCAGCAGCGCAGGACAGGGCGTAGGTCAGCCCCAGCATTTT
CDR3 protein: CASSAGQGVGQPQHF

clone size: many
J gene: TRBJ2-1
D gene: TRBD2
V gene: TRBV5-1
CDR3 DNA: TGCGCCAGCAGCTTGGATGCGGGAGCGGTCTACAATGAGCAGTTCTTC
CDR3 protein: CASSLDAGAVYNEQFF

clone size: .
J gene: TRBJ2-7
D gene: TRBD1
V gene: TRBV4-3
CDR3 DNA: TGCGCCAGCAGCCAAGGTCAGGGGGATGAGCAGTACTTC
CDR3 protein: CASSQGQGDEQYF

clone size: .
J gene: TRBJ2-1
D gene: .
V gene: TRBV7-7
CDR3 DNA: TGTGCCAGCAGCCCCGGGACTTCTACACGCAATGAGCAGTTCTTC
CDR3 protein: CASSPGTSTRNEQFF

clone size: .
J gene: TRBJ2-1
D gene: .
V gene: TRBV9
CDR3 DNA: TGTGCCAGCAGCGTCCGGGACACACTCTACAATGAGCAGTTCTTC
CDR3 protein: CASSVRDTLYNEQFF

clone size: .
J gene: TRBJ1-2
D gene: .
V gene: TRBV18
CDR3 DNA: TGTGCCAGCTCACCGGGGGGAAGCTGGTATGGCTACACCTTC
CDR3 protein: CASSPGGSWYGYTF

clone size: few
J gene: TRBJ1-6
D gene: TRBD1
V gene: TRBV11-1
CDR3 DNA: TGTGCCAGCAGCTCCGACAGGGGGAGCTCCTATAATTCACCCCTCCACTTT
CDR3 protein: CASSSDRGSSYNSPLHF

clone size: .
J gene: TRBJ2-3
D gene: .
V gene: TRBV2
CDR3 DNA: TGTGCCAGCGGGGACACAGATACGCAGTATTTT
CDR3 protein: CASGDTDTQYF

clone size: many
J gene: TRBJ1-3
D gene: .
V gene: TRBV2
CDR3 DNA: TGTGCCAGCAGTGATAAGGAGGCGGGCCGACAACGCTCTGGAAACACCATATATTTT
CDR3 protein: CASSDKEAGRQRSGNTIYF

clone size: many
J gene: TRBJ2-3
D gene: TRBD2
V gene: TRBV7-3
CDR3 DNA: TGTGCCAGCAGCAACGGACTAGCGGGGAGCACAGATACGCAGTATTTT
CDR3 protein: CASSNGLAGSTDTQYF

clone size: .
J gene: TRBJ2-3
D gene: .
V gene: TRBV4-1
CDR3 DNA: TGCGCCAGCAGCCAAGAAGGCCCGAGCCCCACAGATACGCAGTATTTT
CDR3 protein: CASSQEGPSPTDTQYF

clone size: many
J gene: TRBJ2-7
D gene: TRBD1
V gene: TRBV20-1
CDR3 DNA: TGCAGTGCTGGGGGTGGGACAGGTTCCTACGAGCAGTACTTC
CDR3 protein: CSAGGGTGSYEQYF

clone size: once
J gene: TRBJ1-2
D gene: TRBD1
V gene: TRBV2
CDR3 DNA: TGTGCCAGCAGTGTCGGGACAGGGGAATATGGCTACACCTTC
CDR3 protein: CASSVGTGEYGYTF

clone size: many
J gene: TRBJ1-2
D gene: TRBD1
V gene: TRBV10-1
CDR3 DNA: TGCGCCAGCAGTGGGGACAGGGCCCGTGGCTACACCTTC
CDR3 protein: CASSGDRARGYTF

clone size: once
J gene: TRBJ2-1
D gene: TRBD2
V gene: TRBV7-8
CDR3 DNA: TGTGCCAACAGCCGCGGGAGGAGCTCCTACAATGAGCAGTTCTTC
CDR3 protein: CANSRGRSSYNEQFF

clone size: .
J gene: TRBJ1-2
D gene: .
V gene: TRBV6-5
CDR3 DNA: TGTGCCAGCAGTTACTCTAGGGGGGGCTATGGCTACACCTTC
CDR3 protein: CASSYSRGGYGYTF

clone size: .
J gene: TRBJ1-1
D gene: TRBD1
V gene: TRBV6-1
CDR3 DNA: TGTGCCAGCAGTGGCCGGGCAGGGGGTCGGGACACTGAAGCTTTCTTT
CDR3 protein: CASSGRAGGRDTEAFF

clone size: many
J gene: TRBJ1-5
D gene: TRBD1
V gene: TRBV19
CDR3 DNA: TGTGCCAGTAGTATAACAGGACAGGGGATAAGTCAGCCCCAGCATTTT
CDR3 protein: CASSITGQGISQPQHF

clone size: .
J gene: TRBJ1-6
D gene: TRBD1
V gene: TRBV29-1
CDR3 DNA: TGCAGCGGGGGAGACAGGGGGCATTCACCCCTCCACTTT
CDR3 protein: CSGGDRGHSPLHF

clone size: .
J gene: TRBJ1-2
D gene: .
V gene: TRBV4-3
CDR3 DNA: TGCGCCAGCAGCCAAGATGGGGGTTCCTATGGCTACACCTTC
CDR3 protein: CASSQDGGSYGYTF

clone size: once
J gene: TRBJ1-4
D gene: TRBD1
V gene: TRBV4-1
CDR3 DNA: TGCGCCAGCAGCCAAGGGGTAAGACAGGGTAATGAAAGACTGTTTTTT
CDR3 protein: CASSQGVRQGNERLFF

clone size: .
J gene: TRBJ1-2
D gene: .
V gene: TRBV30
CDR3 DNA: TGTGCCTGGAGTGGCAGGGAATCGGGTGGCTACACCTTC
CDR3 protein: CAWSGRESGGYTF

clone size: .
J gene: TRBJ2-1
D gene: TRBD2
V gene: TRBV5-4
CDR3 DNA: TGTGCCAGCAGCTTGGAACTAGCGACGAGGAATGAGCAGTTCTTC
CDR3 protein: CASSLELATRNEQFF

clone size: many
J gene: TRBJ2-5
D gene: .
V gene: TRBV5-1
CDR3 DNA: TGCGCCAGCACCCGCGGCGGACAAGAGACCCAGTACTTC
CDR3 protein: CASTRGGQETQYF

clone size: few
J gene: TRBJ1-2
D gene: TRBD1
V gene: TRBV18
CDR3 DNA: TGTGCCAGCTCACCTATGACAGGGGGGCATGGCTACACCTTC
CDR3 protein: CASSPMTGGHGYTF

clone size: many
J gene: TRBJ2-7
D gene: .
V gene: TRBV7-8
CDR3 DNA: TGTGCCAGCAGCTTGATGTACGAGCAGTACTTC
CDR3 protein: CASSLMYEQYF

clone size: .
J gene: TRBJ2-1
D gene: .
V gene: TRBV5-6
CDR3 DNA: TGTGCCAGCAGCTTTCGTGCAGAATCCTACGAGCAGTTCTTC
CDR3 protein: CASSFRAESYEQFF

clone size: few
J gene: TRBJ1-2
D gene: TRBD1
V gene: TRBV11-2
CDR3 DNA: TGTGCCAGCAGCTTACTCCCCACAGGGGCGGATGGCTACACCTTC
CDR3 protein: CASSLLPTGADGYTF

clone size: few
J gene: TRBJ2-5
D gene: .
V gene: TRBV20-1
CDR3 DNA: TGCAGTGCTACAGAATCCTACCAAGAGACCCAGTACTTC
CDR3 protein: CSATESYQETQYF

clone size: many
J gene: TRBJ1-6
D gene: TRBD1
V gene: TRBV2
CDR3 DNA: TGTGCCAGCAGTGAACAGGGACAGGGGAATTCACCCCTCCACTTT
CDR3 protein: CASSEQGQGNSPLHF

clone size: many
J gene: TRBJ2-3
D gene: .
V gene: TRBV20-1
CDR3 DNA: TGCAGTGCTAGAAGGCTAGCGTCAACAGATACGCAGTATTTT
CDR3 protein: CSARRLASTDTQYF

clone size: many
J gene: TRBJ1-4
D gene: .
V gene: TRBV20-1
CDR3 DNA: TGCAGTGCTAGAGATAGGTTCCAGGGGAAGGAAAAACTGTTTTTT
CDR3 protein: CSARDRFQGKEKLFF

clone size: few
J gene: TRBJ1-4
D gene: TRBD1
V gene: TRBV7-9
CDR3 DNA: TGTGCCAGCAGCCAAATGGGGACAGGTAGAGAAAAACTGTTTTTT
CDR3 protein: CASSQMGTGREKLFF

clone size: .
J gene: TRBJ1-2
D gene: .
V gene: TRBV5-1
CDR3 DNA: TGCGCCAGCAGCTTGGAGACAGGAAACTATGGCTACACCTTC
CDR3 protein: CASSLETGNYGYTF

clone size: once
J gene: TRBJ1-4
D gene: TRBD1
V gene: TRBV10-3
CDR3 DNA: TGTGCCATCAGTGATGCGACAGGGGTTCATGAAAAACTGTTTTTT
CDR3 protein: CAISDATGVHEKLFF

clone size: many
J gene: TRBJ2-3
D gene: TRBD2
V gene: TRBV20-1
CDR3 DNA: TGCAGTGCTAGACAAGCGGGACTAGGCTCAGATACGCAGTATTTT
CDR3 protein: CSARQAGLGSDTQYF

clone size: many
J gene: TRBJ1-1
D gene: .
V gene: TRBV7-9
CDR3 DNA: TGTGCCAGCAGGCAAGCTTACAGCTACATGAACACTGAAGCTTTCTTT
CDR3 protein: CASRQAYSYMNTEAFF

clone size: many
J gene: TRBJ2-3
D gene: TRBD1
V gene: TRBV9
CDR3 DNA: TGTGCCAGCAGCCAGCAAGGGGGCTGGGATACGCAGTATTTT
CDR3 protein: CASSQQGGWDTQYF

clone size: many
J gene: TRBJ2-7
D gene: .
V gene: TRBV5-1
CDR3 DNA: TGCGCCAGCAGCTTGGGATACGGGGTCGACGAGCAGTACTTC
CDR3 protein: CASSLGYGVDEQYF

clone size: few
J gene: TRBJ2-7
D gene: .
V gene: TRBV2
CDR3 DNA: TGTGCCAGCAGTGAACAGGGGATAAACGAGCAGTACTTC
CDR3 protein: CASSEQGINEQYF

clone size: .
J gene: TRBJ2-5
D gene: .
V gene: TRBV5-1
CDR3 DNA: TGCGCCAGCAGCTTGGTTTCTGTGGAGGAGACCCAGTACTTC
CDR3 protein: CASSLVSVEETQYF

clone size: many
J gene: TRBJ2-6
D gene: .
V gene: TRBV25-1
CDR3 DNA: TGTGCCAGCAGTGAATATACGGGTATGGCTGGGGCCAACGTCCTGACTTTC
CDR3 protein: CASSEYTGMAGANVLTF

clone size: .
J gene: TRBJ1-2
D gene: .
V gene: TRBV5-3
CDR3 DNA: .
CDR3 protein: CASSSALHFGYTF

clone size: few
J gene: TRBJ1-3
D gene: TRBD1
V gene: TRBV5-6
CDR3 DNA: TGTGCCAGCAGCTTTGGGGGACAGGGATTCGTGAACACCATATATTTT
CDR3 protein: CASSFGGQGFVNTIYF

clone size: few
J gene: TRBJ2-7
D gene: .
V gene: TRBV6-1
CDR3 DNA: TGTGCCAGCAGTCGGGTCGCCTACGAGCAGTACTTC
CDR3 protein: CASSRVAYEQYF

clone size: .
J gene: TRBJ1-1
D gene: TRBD1
V gene: TRBV5-5
CDR3 DNA: TGTGCCAGCAGCCCGACGGGACAGGGTAACACTGAAGCTTCCTTT
CDR3 protein: CASSPTGQGNTEASF

clone size: .
J gene: TRBJ1-3
D gene: .
V gene: TRBV24-1
CDR3 DNA: TGTGCCACCAGTGATTTCTTGGGGACCTTT
CDR3 protein: CATSDFLGTF

clone size: .
J gene: TRBJ1-6
D gene: .
V gene: TRBV25-1
CDR3 DNA: TGTGCCAGCAGGGGGCGAAATTCACCCCTCCACTTT
CDR3 protein: CASRGRNSPLHF

clone size: many
J gene: TRBJ1-3
D gene: .
V gene: TRBV10-1
CDR3 DNA: TGCGCCACCCAAGAGGGCCGATTCTCTGGAGACACCATATATTTT
CDR3 protein: CATQEGRFSGDTIYF

clone size: .
J gene: TRBJ2-2
D gene: TRBD1
V gene: TRBV19
CDR3 DNA: TGTGCCAGTATCGGCAGGGGGCTCGGGGAGCTGTTTTTT
CDR3 protein: CASIGRGLGELFF